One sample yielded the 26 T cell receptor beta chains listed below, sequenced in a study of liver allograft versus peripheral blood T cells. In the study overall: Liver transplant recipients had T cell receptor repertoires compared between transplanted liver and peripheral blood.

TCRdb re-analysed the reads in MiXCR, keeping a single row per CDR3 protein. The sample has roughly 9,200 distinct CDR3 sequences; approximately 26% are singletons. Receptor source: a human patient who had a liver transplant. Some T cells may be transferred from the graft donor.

Here the CDR3 reads CSAREVFTYEQYF. CDR3 DNA: TGCAGTGCTAGAGAGGTGTTTACCTACGAGCAGTACTTC. The genes are TRBV20-1 and TRBJ2-7; D gene unclear. Trimming took off 0 bases at V and 2 bases at J, with 8 bases between the two ends. This CDR3 contains 13 residues. CDR1 and CDR2 from the germline V gene are DFQATT and SNEGSKA (reference sequence).

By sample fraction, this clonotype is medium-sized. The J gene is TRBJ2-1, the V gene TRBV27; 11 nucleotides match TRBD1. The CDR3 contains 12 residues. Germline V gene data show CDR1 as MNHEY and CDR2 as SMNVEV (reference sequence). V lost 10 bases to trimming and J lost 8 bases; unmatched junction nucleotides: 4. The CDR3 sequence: CATGQGAYEQFF. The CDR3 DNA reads TGTGCCACCGGACAGGGGGCCTATGAGCAGTTCTTC.

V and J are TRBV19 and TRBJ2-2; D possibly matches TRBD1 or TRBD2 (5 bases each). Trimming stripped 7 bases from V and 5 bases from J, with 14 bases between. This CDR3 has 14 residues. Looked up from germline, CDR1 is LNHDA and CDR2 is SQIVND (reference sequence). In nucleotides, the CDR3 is TGTGCCAGTACTCACCTGGGACGTACCGGGGAGCTGTTTTTT. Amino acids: CASTHLGRTGELFF.

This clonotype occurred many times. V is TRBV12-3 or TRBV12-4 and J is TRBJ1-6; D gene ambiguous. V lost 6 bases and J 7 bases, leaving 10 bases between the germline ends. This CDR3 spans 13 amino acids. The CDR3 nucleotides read TGTGCCAGCAGCCTGGCGGAAAATTCACCCCTCCACTTT. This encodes CASSLAENSPLHF.

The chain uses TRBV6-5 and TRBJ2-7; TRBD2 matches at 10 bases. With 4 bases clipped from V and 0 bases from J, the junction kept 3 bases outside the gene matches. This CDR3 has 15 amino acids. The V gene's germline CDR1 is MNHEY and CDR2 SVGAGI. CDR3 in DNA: TGTGCCAGCAGTTGGACTAGCGGAACCTCCTACGAGCAGTACTTC. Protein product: CASSWTSGTSYEQYF.

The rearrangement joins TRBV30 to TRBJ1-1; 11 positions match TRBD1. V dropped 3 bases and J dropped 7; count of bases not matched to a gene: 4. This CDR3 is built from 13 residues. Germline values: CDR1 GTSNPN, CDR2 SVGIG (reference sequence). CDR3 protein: CAWSPDRGHEAFF. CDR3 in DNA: TGTGCCTGGAGCCCGGACAGGGGGCATGAAGCTTTCTTT.

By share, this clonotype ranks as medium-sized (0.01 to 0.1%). The CDR3 is CASTTGIFSGNTIYF. The CDR3 coding sequence is TGTGCCAGCACGACAGGGATATTCTCTGGAAACACCATATATTTT. The rearrangement joins TRBV6-5 to TRBJ1-3; TRBD1 agrees at 7 bases. The CDR3 length is 15 residues. The germline CDR1 and CDR2 sequences are MNHEY and SVGAGI. J gave up 0 bases and V 7 bases, and 6 bases lay outside the gene matches.

CDR3: CASSTLTGGGYGYTF. In DNA, the CDR3 is TGTGCCAGCAGTACCCTGACAGGGGGCGGCTATGGCTACACCTTC. The chain carries TRBV6-5 and TRBJ1-2, with 10 bases lining up with TRBD1. The V and J ends lost 5 bases and 4 bases, in that order; junction bases with no gene match: 7. The CDR3 totals 15 residues. CDR1 is MNHEY, CDR2 SVGAGI, per germline.

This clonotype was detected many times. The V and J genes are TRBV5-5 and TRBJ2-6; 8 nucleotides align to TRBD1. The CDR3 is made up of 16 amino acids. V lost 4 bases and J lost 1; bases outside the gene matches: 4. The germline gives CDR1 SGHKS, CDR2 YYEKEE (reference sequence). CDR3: CASSLQGASGANVLTF. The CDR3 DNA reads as TGTGCCAGCAGCCTGCAGGGGGCGTCTGGGGCCAACGTCCTGACTTTC.

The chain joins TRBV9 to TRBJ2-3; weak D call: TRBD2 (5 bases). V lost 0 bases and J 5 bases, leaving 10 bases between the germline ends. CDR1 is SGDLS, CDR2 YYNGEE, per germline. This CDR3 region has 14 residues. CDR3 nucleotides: TGTGCCAGCAGCGTAGGAGGGCGGATAGATACGCAGTATTTT. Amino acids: CASSVGGRIDTQYF.

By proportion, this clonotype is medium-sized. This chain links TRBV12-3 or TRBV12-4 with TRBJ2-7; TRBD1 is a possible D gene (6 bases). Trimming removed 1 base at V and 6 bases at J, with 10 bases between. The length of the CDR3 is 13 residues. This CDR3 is CASSLGWGREQYF. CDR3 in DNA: TGTGCCAGCAGTTTAGGATGGGGGCGCGAGCAGTACTTC.

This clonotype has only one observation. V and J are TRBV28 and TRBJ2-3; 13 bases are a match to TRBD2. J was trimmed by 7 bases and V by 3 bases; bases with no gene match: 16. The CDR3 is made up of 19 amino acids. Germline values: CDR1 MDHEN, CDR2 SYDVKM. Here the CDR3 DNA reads TGTGCCAGCAGTTTTATCGGGACAGGGGGACTAGCGGGAAGGAATACGCAGTATTTT. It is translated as CASSFIGTGGLAGRNTQYF. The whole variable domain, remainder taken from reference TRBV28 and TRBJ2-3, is DVKVTQSSRYLVKRTGEKVFLECVQDMDHENMFWYRQDPGLGLRLIYFSYDVKMKEKGDIPEGYSVSREKKERFSLILESASTNQTSMYLCASSFIGTGGLAGRNTQYFGPGTRLTVL.

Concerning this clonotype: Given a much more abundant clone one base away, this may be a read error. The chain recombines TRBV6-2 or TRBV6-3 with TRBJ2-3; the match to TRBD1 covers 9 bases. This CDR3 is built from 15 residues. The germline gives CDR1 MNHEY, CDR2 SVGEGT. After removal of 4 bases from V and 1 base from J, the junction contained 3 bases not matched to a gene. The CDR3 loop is CASSSRQGGTDTQYF. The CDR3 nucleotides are TGTGCCAGCAGTTCCCGACAGGGGGGCACAGATACGCAGTATTTT.

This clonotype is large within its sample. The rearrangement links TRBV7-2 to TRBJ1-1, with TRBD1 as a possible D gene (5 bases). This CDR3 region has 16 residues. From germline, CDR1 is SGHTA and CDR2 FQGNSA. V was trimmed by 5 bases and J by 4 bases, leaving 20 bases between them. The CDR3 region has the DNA TGTGCCAGCAGCCCCAGTCTCGGGGACGGGGGCACTGAAGCTTTCTTT. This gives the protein CASSPSLGDGGTEAFF. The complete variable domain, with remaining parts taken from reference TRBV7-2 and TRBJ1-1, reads GAGVSQSPSNKVTEKGKDVELRCDPISGHTALYWYRQSLGQGLEFLIYFQGNSAPDKSGLPSDRFSAERTGGSVSTLTIQRTQQEDSAVYLCASSPSLGDGGTEAFFGQGTRLTVV.

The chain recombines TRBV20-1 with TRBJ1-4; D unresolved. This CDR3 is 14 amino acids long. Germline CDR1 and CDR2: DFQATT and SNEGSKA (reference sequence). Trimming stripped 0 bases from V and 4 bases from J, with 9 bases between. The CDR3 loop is CSARDLRVNEKLFF. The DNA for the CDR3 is TGCAGTGCTAGAGATTTGAGGGTTAATGAAAAACTGTTTTTT.

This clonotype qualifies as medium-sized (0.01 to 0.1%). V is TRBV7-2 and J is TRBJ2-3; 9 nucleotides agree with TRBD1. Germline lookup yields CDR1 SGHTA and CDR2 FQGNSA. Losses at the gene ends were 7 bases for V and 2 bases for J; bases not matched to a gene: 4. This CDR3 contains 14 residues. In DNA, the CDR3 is TGTGCCAGCAAGGGGACAGGGAACACAGATACGCAGTATTTT. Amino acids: CASKGTGNTDTQYF.

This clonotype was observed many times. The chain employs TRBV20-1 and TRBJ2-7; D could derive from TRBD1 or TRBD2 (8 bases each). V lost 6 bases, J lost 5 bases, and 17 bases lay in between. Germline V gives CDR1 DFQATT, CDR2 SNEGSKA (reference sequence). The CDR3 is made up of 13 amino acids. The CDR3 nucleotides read TGCAGTGCCCCCGGACAGGGACTAGACGAGCAGTACTTC. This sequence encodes CSAPGQGLDEQYF.

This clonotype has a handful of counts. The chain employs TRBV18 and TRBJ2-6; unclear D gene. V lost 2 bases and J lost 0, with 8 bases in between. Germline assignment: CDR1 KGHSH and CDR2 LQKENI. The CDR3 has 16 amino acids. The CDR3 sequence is CASSPGVYSGANVLTF. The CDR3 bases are TGTGCCAGCTCACCAGGCGTCTACTCTGGGGCCAACGTCCTGACTTTC.

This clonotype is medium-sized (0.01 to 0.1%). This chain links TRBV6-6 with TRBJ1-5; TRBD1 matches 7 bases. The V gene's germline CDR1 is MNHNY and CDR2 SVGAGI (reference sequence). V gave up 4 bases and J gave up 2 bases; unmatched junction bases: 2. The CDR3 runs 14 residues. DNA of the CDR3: TGTGCCAGCAGTTTCACAGGGGGCAATCAGCCCCAGCATTTT. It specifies CASSFTGGNQPQHF.

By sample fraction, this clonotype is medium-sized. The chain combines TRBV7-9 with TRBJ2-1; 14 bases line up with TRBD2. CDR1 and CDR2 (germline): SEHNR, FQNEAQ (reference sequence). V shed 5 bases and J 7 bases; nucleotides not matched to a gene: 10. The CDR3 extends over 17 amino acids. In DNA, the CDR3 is TGTGCCAGCAGCCCATGGACTAGCGGGGGGTCCAGGAATGAGCAGTTCTTC. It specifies CASSPWTSGGSRNEQFF.

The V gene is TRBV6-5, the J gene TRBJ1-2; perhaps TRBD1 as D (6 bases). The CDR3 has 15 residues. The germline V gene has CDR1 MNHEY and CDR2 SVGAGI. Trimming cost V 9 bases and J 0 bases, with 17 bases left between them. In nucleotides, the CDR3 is TGTGCCAGTTTCCAGGCGGGGGCTCCTAACTATGGCTACACCTTC. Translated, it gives CASFQAGAPNYGYTF.

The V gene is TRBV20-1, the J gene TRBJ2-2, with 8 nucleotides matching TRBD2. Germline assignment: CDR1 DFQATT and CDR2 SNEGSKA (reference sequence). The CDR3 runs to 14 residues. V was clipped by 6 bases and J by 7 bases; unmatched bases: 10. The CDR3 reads CSAPFGGGIGELFF. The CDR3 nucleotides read TGCAGTGCCCCATTCGGGGGGGGAATCGGGGAGCTGTTTTTT.

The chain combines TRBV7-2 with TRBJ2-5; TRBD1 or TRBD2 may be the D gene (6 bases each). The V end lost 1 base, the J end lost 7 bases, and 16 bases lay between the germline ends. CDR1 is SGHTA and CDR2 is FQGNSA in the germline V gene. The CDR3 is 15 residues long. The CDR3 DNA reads TGTGCCAGCAGCTTAGGAGGAGGGGGAGTGGGGACCCAGTACTTC. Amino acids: CASSLGGGGVGTQYF.

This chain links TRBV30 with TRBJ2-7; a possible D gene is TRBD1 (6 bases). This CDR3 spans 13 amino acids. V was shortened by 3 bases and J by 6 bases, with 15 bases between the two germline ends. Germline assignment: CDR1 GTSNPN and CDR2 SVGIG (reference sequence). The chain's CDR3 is CAWSGFGGGEQYF. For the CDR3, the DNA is TGTGCCTGGAGCGGGTTTGGGGGCGGCGAGCAGTACTTC.

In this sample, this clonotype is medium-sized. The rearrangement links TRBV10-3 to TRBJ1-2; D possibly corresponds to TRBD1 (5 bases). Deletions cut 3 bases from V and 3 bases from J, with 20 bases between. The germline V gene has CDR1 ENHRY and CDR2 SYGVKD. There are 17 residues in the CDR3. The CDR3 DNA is TGTGCCATCAGTGAACAGGAGCAGGGAGGGACGGACTATGGCTACACCTTC. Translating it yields CAISEQEQGGTDYGYTF.

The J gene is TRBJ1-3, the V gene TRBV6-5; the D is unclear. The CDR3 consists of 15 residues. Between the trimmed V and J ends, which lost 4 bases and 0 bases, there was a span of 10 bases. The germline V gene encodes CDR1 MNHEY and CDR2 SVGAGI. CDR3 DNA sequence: TGTGCCAGCAGTTCCCGCCCATACTCTGGAAACACCATATATTTT. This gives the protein CASSSRPYSGNTIYF.